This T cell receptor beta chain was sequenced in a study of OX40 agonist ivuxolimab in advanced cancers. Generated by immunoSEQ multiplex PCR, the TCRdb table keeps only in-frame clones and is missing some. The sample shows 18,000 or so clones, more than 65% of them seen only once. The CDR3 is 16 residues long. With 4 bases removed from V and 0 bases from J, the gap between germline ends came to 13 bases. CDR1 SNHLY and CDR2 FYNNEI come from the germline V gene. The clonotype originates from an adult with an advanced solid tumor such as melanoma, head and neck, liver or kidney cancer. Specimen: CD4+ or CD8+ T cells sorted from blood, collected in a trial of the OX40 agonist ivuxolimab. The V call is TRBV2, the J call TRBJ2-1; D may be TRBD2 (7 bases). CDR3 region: CASSGGGLYSYNEQFF. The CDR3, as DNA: TGTGCCAGCAGTGGGGGGGGGCTGTACTCCTACAATGAGCAGTTCTTC.